Below, 22 T cell receptor beta chains from the same sample are listed, as sequenced in a study of blood T cell repertoires in COVID-19. TCRdb keeps only in-frame clones here, not all; method: immunoSEQ multiplex PCR. The data contain under 450,000 clones, over 65% of them singletons. The sample was peripheral blood. The receptors were gathered from a human donor with acute or convalescent COVID-19. The donor label of this sample is uncertain.

In DNA form, the CDR3 reads TGTGCCAGCAGCCCCGACACAGGAAGGCGGGATCGGACCGGGGAGCTGTTTTTT. Protein sequence: CASSPDTGRRDRTGELFF. The chain is built from TRBV7-7 and TRBJ2-2; D is possibly TRBD2 (6 bases). Germline V gene sequence: CDR1 SSHAT, CDR2 FNYEAQ (reference sequence). V gave up 5 bases and J gave up 5 bases, with 24 bases separating them. This CDR3 spans 18 amino acids.

The rearrangement links TRBV28 to TRBJ1-1, with 9 bases aligning to TRBD1. This CDR3 is 17 amino acids long. The germline V gene encodes CDR1 MDHEN and CDR2 SYDVKM. V gave up 5 bases and J gave up 0 bases; unmatched junction bases: 10. The DNA of the CDR3 is TGTGCCAGCAGTAACCCCGGGACAGGGCCTATGAACACTGAAGCTTTCTTT. This gives the protein CASSNPGTGPMNTEAFF.

V gene TRBV28 combines with J gene TRBJ1-1, with D tentatively TRBD1 (5 bases). Germline-derived CDR1 and CDR2 are MDHEN and SYDVKM. Trimming removed 9 bases from V and 10 bases from J, with 24 bases in between. This CDR3 comprises 14 residues. This chain's CDR3 is CASHRNVGARTAFF. CDR3 coding DNA: TGTGCCAGTCACAGGAATGTAGGAGCGCGAACAGCTTTCTTT.

The rearrangement uses TRBV2 and TRBJ1-4; a weak D match, TRBD1 (5 bases). This CDR3 contains 15 residues. Trimming cost V 3 bases and J 8 bases, with 16 bases left between them. CDR1 and CDR2 from the germline V gene are SNHLY and FYNNEI. In DNA, the CDR3 is TGTGCCAGCAGTGACCCCCGCGGGGCGGGAGAAAAACTGTTTTTT. It encodes CASSDPRGAGEKLFF. The complete variable domain, with remaining parts taken from reference TRBV2 and TRBJ1-4, reads EPEVTQTPSHQVTQMGQEVILRCVPISNHLYFYWYRQILGQKVEFLVSFYNNEISEKSEIFDDQFSVERPDGSNFTLKIRSTKLEDSAMYFCASSDPRGAGEKLFFGSGTQLSVL.

This clone was counted a few times. This chain connects TRBV2 to TRBJ1-2; 7 bases align to TRBD1. Per germline, CDR1 SNHLY and CDR2 FYNNEI. The J segment lost 4 bases and the V segment lost 6 bases, leaving 5 bases of the junction unmatched. The CDR3 has 13 residues. CDR3: CASRGDSRYGYTF. CDR3 nucleotide sequence: TGTGCCAGCAGGGGGGACAGCCGCTATGGCTACACCTTC.

The chain couples TRBV6-5 to TRBJ2-7; 7 bases agree with TRBD1. CDR1 is MNHEY and CDR2 is SVGAGI in the germline V gene. Trimming at V came to 7 bases and at J to 0 bases, leaving 3 bases not matched to a gene. The CDR3 contains 13 residues. In DNA form, the CDR3 reads TGTGCCAGCACCGGGACAGCCTCCTACGAGCAGTACTTC. Amino acid sequence: CASTGTASYEQYF.

This chain uses TRBV7-9 with TRBJ2-5, with a tentative D call TRBD2 (6 bases). V was cut by 1 base and J by 5 bases, with 17 bases left in between. This CDR3 has 16 amino acids. The germline V gene encodes CDR1 SEHNR and CDR2 FQNEAQ (reference sequence). The CDR3 nucleotides are TGTGCCAGCAGCTTAGGTGATACGGGAGTGGAGGAGACCCAGTACTTC. Translating gives CASSLGDTGVEETQYF.

The chain recombines TRBV7-9 with TRBJ1-1, with D possibly being TRBD1 (5 bases). The germline V gene encodes CDR1 SEHNR and CDR2 FQNEAQ (reference sequence). V lost 5 bases, J lost 1 base, and 14 bases lay in between. The CDR3 totals 15 residues. The CDR3 region has the DNA TGTGCCAGCAGCACCTATCAGGGTGCGAACACTGAAGCTTTCTTT. Its protein product is CASSTYQGANTEAFF.

This clone appeared once. The rearrangement joins TRBV10-2 to TRBJ1-6; D is uncertain. Trimming took off 6 bases at V and 6 bases at J, with 12 bases between the two ends. CDR3 length equals 14 residues. Germline V gene data show CDR1 as WSHSY and CDR2 as SAAADI. For the CDR3, the DNA is TGCGCCAGCAGGAGAGGCAGCCCTAATTCACCCCTCCACTTT. Residues: CASRRGSPNSPLHF.

The V and J genes are TRBV5-1 and TRBJ2-6, with 10 bases lining up with TRBD1. Germline V lookup: CDR1 SGHRS, CDR2 YFSETQ. V lost 3 bases, J lost 4 bases, and 7 bases stayed unmatched. This CDR3 spans 17 amino acids. CDR3 DNA: TGCGCCAGCAGCTCAGGACAGGGGGTTACGGGGGCCAACGTCCTGACTTTC. Residues: CASSSGQGVTGANVLTF.

This chain links TRBV12-3 or TRBV12-4 with TRBJ1-2; no clear D. This CDR3 comprises 13 residues. The V end was cut by 3 bases, the J end by 1 base, with 6 bases between. CDR3 nucleotides: TGTGCCAGCAGTTTCGGGATTAACTATGGCTACACCTTC. Translated: CASSFGINYGYTF.

V is TRBV30 and J is TRBJ2-1; perhaps TRBD2 as D (5 bases). V gave up 5 bases and J gave up 13 bases, with 12 bases separating them. The CDR3 length is 10 residues. Germline V gives CDR1 GTSNPN, CDR2 SVGIG (reference sequence). The CDR3 DNA reads as TGTGCCTGGGACGCGGGTTATCAGTTCTTC. Protein product: CAWDAGYQFF. Looking up the rest from reference TRBV30 and TRBJ2-1 gives the full variable domain: SQTIHQWPATLVQPVGSPLSLECTVEGTSNPNLYWYRQAAGRGLQLLFYSVGIGQISSEVPQNLSASRPQDRQFILSSKKLLLSDSGFYLCAWDAGYQFFGPGTRLTVL.

The chain is built from TRBV6-5 and TRBJ2-3, with a weak D call TRBD1 (5 bases). Trimming cost V 6 bases and J 6 bases, with 13 bases left between them. Germline CDR1 reads MNHEY; CDR2 reads SVGAGI. The CDR3 has 13 residues. As DNA, the CDR3 is TGTGCCAGCAGGCGAACAGGTGTGGATACGCAGTATTTT. Its translation is CASRRTGVDTQYF.

This clone was seen only once. V gene TRBV11-2 combines with J gene TRBJ1-1, with a tentative D call TRBD1 (5 bases). CDR1 and CDR2 from the germline V gene are SGHAT and FQNNGV. V lost 5 bases and J 1 base, leaving 11 bases between the germline ends. The CDR3 length is 14 residues. CDR3: CASSLRAGNTEAFF. In DNA, the CDR3 is TGTGCCAGCAGCCTCAGGGCAGGGAACACTGAAGCTTTCTTT.

The V call is TRBV16, the J call TRBJ1-2; 8 bases fit TRBD1. The CDR3 consists of 12 residues. The germline V gene has CDR1 KGHSY and CDR2 FQNENV. After removal of 2 bases from V and 12 bases from J, the junction contained 5 bases not matched to a gene. The CDR3 sequence is CASSQGQGADTF. Here the CDR3 DNA reads TGTGCCAGCAGCCAAGGGCAGGGGGCCGACACCTTC.

The V call is TRBV5-5, the J call TRBJ2-5; the D is unclear. Germline lookup yields CDR1 SGHKS and CDR2 YYEKEE (reference sequence). The V end lost 0 bases, the J end lost 2 bases, and 8 bases lay between the germline ends. This CDR3 region has 14 residues. This CDR3 is CASSLGSLQETQYF. The CDR3 DNA is TGTGCCAGCAGCTTGGGCTCACTACAAGAGACCCAGTACTTC.

The chain is built from TRBV12-3 or TRBV12-4 and TRBJ1-4; D is perhaps TRBD1 (5 bases). V gave up 7 bases and J gave up 5 bases, with 11 bases separating them. This CDR3 comprises 13 residues. CDR3 loop: CASKHGHNEKLFF. Here the CDR3 DNA reads TGTGCCAGCAAACACGGACACAATGAAAAACTGTTTTTT.

V is TRBV6-5 and J is TRBJ1-5; D unresolved. In germline, CDR1 is MNHEY, CDR2 SVGAGI. This CDR3 has 13 residues. Trimming shortened V by 8 bases and J by 0 bases, and 8 bases separated the two germline ends. The CDR3 sequence is CASADYSNQPQHF. The CDR3 DNA reads as TGTGCCAGCGCGGACTATAGCAATCAGCCCCAGCATTTT.

V usage is TRBV5-1 and J usage is TRBJ1-2; TRBD1 is a possible D gene (5 bases). The CDR3 covers 16 residues. Germline loops: CDR1 SGHRS, CDR2 YFSETQ. V lost 2 bases to trimming and J lost 0 bases, with 14 bases between them. The CDR3 DNA is TGCGCCAGCAGCTTCCGAGACAGCACCCCTAACTATGGCTACACCTTC. Translation gives CASSFRDSTPNYGYTF.

This clone was counted many times. The rearrangement uses TRBV2 and TRBJ2-1, with 15 bases matching TRBD2. The CDR3 sequence is 16 residues long. The germline gives CDR1 SNHLY, CDR2 FYNNEI. The V gene end was trimmed by 6 bases and the J gene end by 4 bases; junction bases not matched to a gene: 4. The CDR3 here is CASRGLAGGRYNEQFF. As DNA, the CDR3 is TGTGCCAGCAGGGGACTAGCGGGAGGAAGGTACAATGAGCAGTTCTTC.

CDR3 nucleotides: TGTGCCAGCAGCGTAGGGGGCACTTACGAGCAGTACTTC. Its translation is CASSVGGTYEQYF. This chain connects TRBV9 to TRBJ2-7; a weak D match, TRBD1 (5 bases). The V end was cut by 0 bases, the J end by 4 bases, with 8 bases between. The germline V gene encodes CDR1 SGDLS and CDR2 YYNGEE. The CDR3 runs to 13 residues.

Worth noting for this clone: The same CDR3 arises from other DNA sequences in this sample as well. This rearrangement joins TRBV12-3 or TRBV12-4 to TRBJ1-2; D is unresolved. The CDR3 length is 12 residues. V lost 3 bases to trimming and J lost 5 bases, with 7 bases between them. CDR3 sequence (DNA): TGTGCCAGCAGTTTTTCGGGTTATGGCTACACCTTC. This encodes CASSFSGYGYTF.